A selection of T cell receptor beta chains follows, all from one sample in a study of blood T cell repertoires in COVID-19. Sequencing was performed with immunoSEQ multiplex PCR; in TCRdb, only in-frame clones are kept and a portion is missing. There are more than 300,000 clones in the sample; around 91% occur only once, and around 0.97% lies in the top ten. Sample: peripheral blood. These receptors originate from a woman between 40 and 50 years old with COVID-19, enrolled during active disease. Both conserved end residues are part of each CDR3. The order of the fields is J gene, V gene, CDR3 protein.

J gene: TRBJ2-2; V gene: TRBV9; CDR3 protein: CASGRVTGELFF
J gene: TRBJ1-1; V gene: TRBV5-1; CDR3 protein: CASSLTQGGMNTEAFF
J gene: TRBJ1-4; V gene: TRBV11-2; CDR3 protein: CASSPLLAVAANEKLFF
J gene: TRBJ1-2; V gene: TRBV19; CDR3 protein: CASTPSGTGRGYTF
J gene: TRBJ2-1; V gene: TRBV27; CDR3 protein: CASRASGSHNEQFF
J gene: TRBJ2-2; V gene: TRBV7-3; CDR3 protein: CASSLTGAGNTGELFF
J gene: TRBJ1-5; V gene: TRBV28; CDR3 protein: CASSSTQGQPQHF
J gene: TRBJ1-3; V gene: TRBV9; CDR3 protein: CASATWEENTIYF
J gene: TRBJ2-1; V gene: TRBV4-1; CDR3 protein: CASSHIITSGGASEQFF
J gene: TRBJ2-7; V gene: TRBV5-4; CDR3 protein: CASSLAGGNEQYF
J gene: TRBJ1-1; V gene: TRBV5-1; CDR3 protein: CASSLAPSRFPPEAFF
J gene: TRBJ1-1; V gene: TRBV11-3; CDR3 protein: CASSSRQGRTEAFF
J gene: TRBJ2-5; V gene: TRBV5-1; CDR3 protein: CASSLGQPEETQYF
J gene: TRBJ2-3; V gene: TRBV27; CDR3 protein: CASSLSAAETDTQYF
J gene: TRBJ1-1; V gene: TRBV18; CDR3 protein: CASGQGGDTEAFF
J gene: TRBJ1-5; V gene: TRBV20-1; CDR3 protein: CSAQGNQPQHF
J gene: TRBJ2-7; V gene: TRBV10-1; CDR3 protein: CANREVGTREYYEQYF
J gene: TRBJ2-7; V gene: TRBV15; CDR3 protein: CATSMWDRADEQYF
J gene: TRBJ1-3; V gene: TRBV4-2; CDR3 protein: CASSQAEGAQRSGNTIYF
J gene: TRBJ2-3; V gene: TRBV3-1/TRBV3-2; CDR3 protein: CASSLPRGRTDTQYF
J gene: TRBJ1-3; V gene: TRBV10-1; CDR3 protein: CASSAPGSGLGNTIYF
J gene: TRBJ1-4; V gene: TRBV7-2; CDR3 protein: CASSFMGGDEKLFF
J gene: TRBJ2-6; V gene: TRBV19; CDR3 protein: CASSIVRNSPSGANVLTF
J gene: TRBJ1-1; V gene: TRBV7-9; CDR3 protein: CASSSRDLEAFF
J gene: TRBJ2-5; V gene: TRBV6-2/TRBV6-3; CDR3 protein: CASSYGALAGAKETQYF
J gene: TRBJ2-3; V gene: TRBV19; CDR3 protein: CASSPRGSTADTQYF
J gene: TRBJ2-7; V gene: TRBV20-1; CDR3 protein: CSASTGLADPSSSYEQYF
J gene: TRBJ2-7; V gene: TRBV5-1; CDR3 protein: CASSSSGGAYEQYF
J gene: TRBJ1-5; V gene: TRBV7-2; CDR3 protein: CASRNTGQGPYSNQPQHF
J gene: TRBJ1-2; V gene: TRBV5-1; CDR3 protein: CASSHPGEANYGYTF
J gene: TRBJ1-1; V gene: TRBV5-5; CDR3 protein: CASSRGLTEAFF
J gene: TRBJ1-1; V gene: TRBV7-3; CDR3 protein: CASSLYRNTEAFF
J gene: TRBJ1-2; V gene: TRBV7-2; CDR3 protein: CASSSGQGARGYTF
J gene: TRBJ2-7; V gene: TRBV5-1; CDR3 protein: CASSFDRGLEQYF
J gene: TRBJ1-4; V gene: TRBV4-1; CDR3 protein: CASSQLLRGSANEKLFF
J gene: TRBJ1-2; V gene: TRBV28; CDR3 protein: CASSLKGDGYTF
J gene: TRBJ1-1; V gene: TRBV29-1; CDR3 protein: CSVQGTEAFF
J gene: TRBJ2-7; V gene: TRBV5-1; CDR3 protein: CASRLDRGSNEQYF
J gene: TRBJ2-2; V gene: TRBV7-2; CDR3 protein: CASSRRAGRSANTGELFF
J gene: TRBJ2-1; V gene: TRBV19; CDR3 protein: CASSSRKGAGTYNEQFF
J gene: TRBJ2-1; V gene: TRBV25-1; CDR3 protein: CASSIRGQGNYNEQFF
J gene: TRBJ2-2; V gene: TRBV4-1; CDR3 protein: CASSQVKRVNTGELFF
J gene: TRBJ1-2; V gene: TRBV20-1; CDR3 protein: CSASEHGQPTNYGYTF
J gene: TRBJ2-7; V gene: TRBV28; CDR3 protein: CASGDRGPLRHEQYF